The 15 T cell receptor beta chains in this list originate from one sample, sequenced in a study of T cells expressing NK-cell markers (TCRdb year 2020). Receptor libraries were prepared by 5' RACE. These reads were obtained on an Illumina HiSeq 2000. Following reprocessing of the reads by TCRdb, the data hold one row per CDR3 protein sequence and no DNA is available. This sample's table contains 150,000 or so distinct CDR3 sequences. The biggest ten clones account for under 20% of the sample. Sequences were obtained from blood T cells: a sorted CD56 or NKG2C T cell subset, CD4+ or CD8+ T cells, or bulk PBMC T cells (not recorded which). These receptors came from a woman between 18 and 70 years old in good health.

The chain joins TRBV12-3 or TRBV12-4 to TRBJ2-2; TCRdb selects TRBD1, and the lack of DNA leaves this call unchecked. The CDR3 loop spans 17 amino acids. The CDR3 loop is CASSPGSSLANTGELFF.

This chain connects TRBV4-1 to TRBJ2-1; with no DNA, the TCRdb D assignment of TRBD1 cannot be verified. Germline V CDR1 and CDR2: MGHRA, YSYEKL. This CDR3 has 19 amino acids. The CDR3 loop reads CASSQAAGRTVGSYNEQFF.

CDR3 loop: CASSPGLAGLYTQYF. The gene calls are TRBV7-2 and TRBJ2-3; the TCRdb D gene call, TRBD2, has no DNA to confirm it. Germline values: CDR1 SGHTA, CDR2 FQGNSA. This CDR3 region has 15 residues.

The chain is built from TRBV20-1 and TRBJ2-5; TCRdb's assignment of TRBD2 cannot be checked, as there is no DNA. Germline V gene sequence: CDR1 DFQATT, CDR2 SNEGSKA (reference sequence). This CDR3 has 11 amino acids. This chain's CDR3 is CSANREGTQYF.

The rearrangement joins TRBV20-1 to TRBJ1-3; TCRdb names TRBD1, which stays unverified in the absence of DNA. The CDR3 loop spans 13 amino acids. Germline V gene sequence: CDR1 DFQATT, CDR2 SNEGSKA (reference sequence). The CDR3 sequence is CSGTDNSGNTIYF.

CDR3 amino acids: CASSGTGTGGELFF. The chain couples TRBV12-3 or TRBV12-4 to TRBJ2-2; with no DNA, the TCRdb D assignment of TRBD1 cannot be verified. The CDR3 is 14 amino acids.

This chain uses TRBV7-9 with TRBJ1-5. This CDR3 contains 13 residues. Germline lookup yields CDR1 SEHNR and CDR2 FQNEAQ (reference sequence). CDR3 protein: CASSLGIGQPQHF.

The chain carries TRBV7-2 and TRBJ2-7; absent DNA, TCRdb's TRBD1 call cannot be checked. Per germline, CDR1 SGHTA and CDR2 FQGNSA. The CDR3 is made up of 14 amino acids. The CDR3 reads CASSWRDSSYQQYF.

The V call is TRBV5-5, the J call TRBJ1-2; the D call of TRBD1 rests on TCRdb alone, since no DNA is present to check it. Germline-derived CDR1 and CDR2 are SGHKS and YYEKEE (reference sequence). This CDR3 contains 14 residues. The chain's CDR3 is CASSLRRQGSGYTF.

The chain uses TRBV5-6 and TRBJ2-7. Germline CDR1 SGHDT, CDR2 YYEEEE. The CDR3 is 13 residues long. CDR3 residues: CASSLGLVGEQYF.

The chain couples TRBV3-1 to TRBJ2-7. This CDR3 contains 14 residues. Germline V gene lookup returns CDR1 LGHDT and CDR2 YNNKEL (reference sequence). CDR3 sequence reads: CASSLFGSSYEQYF.

The rearrangement joins TRBV11-2 to TRBJ2-1. CDR1 and CDR2 (germline): SGHAT, FQNNGV. This CDR3 spans 13 amino acids. The CDR3 sequence: CASSFMIGNEQFF.

The J gene is TRBJ2-7, the V gene TRBV20-1; TCRdb's D call of TRBD2 is untestable without DNA. The CDR3 length is 15 residues. Looked up from germline, CDR1 is DFQATT and CDR2 is SNEGSKA (reference sequence). The CDR3: CSASISASGSYEQYF.

The V gene is TRBV12-3 or TRBV12-4, the J gene TRBJ1-4; the TCRdb D gene call, TRBD1, has no DNA to confirm it. The CDR3 runs 14 residues. CDR3: CASSPRQGREKLFF.

The chain has TRBV10-3 and TRBJ2-5; the D gene TCRdb calls, TRBD2, cannot be checked with no DNA. CDR1 and CDR2 from the germline V gene are ENHRY and SYGVKD. This CDR3 region has 16 residues. The CDR3 protein is CAISITSGGLGETQYF.